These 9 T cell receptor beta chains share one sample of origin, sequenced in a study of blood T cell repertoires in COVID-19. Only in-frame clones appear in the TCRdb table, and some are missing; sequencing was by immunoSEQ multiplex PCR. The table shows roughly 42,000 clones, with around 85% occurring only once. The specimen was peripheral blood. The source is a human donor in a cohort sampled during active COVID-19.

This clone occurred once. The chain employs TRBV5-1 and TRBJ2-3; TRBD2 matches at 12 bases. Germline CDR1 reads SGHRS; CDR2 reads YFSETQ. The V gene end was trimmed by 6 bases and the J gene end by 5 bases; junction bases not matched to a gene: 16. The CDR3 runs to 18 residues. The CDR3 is CASTYKPRTSGEKDTQYF. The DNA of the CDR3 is TGCGCCAGCACCTACAAGCCCCGGACTAGCGGGGAGAAAGATACGCAGTATTTT.

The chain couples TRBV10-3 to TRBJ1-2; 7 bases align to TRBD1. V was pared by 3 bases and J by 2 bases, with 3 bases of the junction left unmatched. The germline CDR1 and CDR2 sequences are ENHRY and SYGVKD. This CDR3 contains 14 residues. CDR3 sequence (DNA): TGTGCCATCAGTGAACAGGGGTCGAACTATGGCTACACCTTC. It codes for CAISEQGSNYGYTF.

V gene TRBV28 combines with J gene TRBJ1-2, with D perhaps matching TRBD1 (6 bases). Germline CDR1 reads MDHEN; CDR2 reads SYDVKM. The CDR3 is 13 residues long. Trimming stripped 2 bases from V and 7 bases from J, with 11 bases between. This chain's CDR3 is CASSLMAGAGYTF. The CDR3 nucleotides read TGTGCCAGCAGTTTAATGGCAGGGGCTGGCTACACCTTC.

The CDR3 DNA is TGTGCCACCAGTGATCCGACAGGGGATAGCAATCAGCCCCAGCATTTT. It translates to CATSDPTGDSNQPQHF. This chain uses TRBV24-1 with TRBJ1-5; 8 positions agree with TRBD1. CDR3 length: 16 amino acids. V dropped 3 bases and J dropped 0; count of bases not matched to a gene: 3. CDR1 and CDR2 (germline): KGHDR, SFDVKD.

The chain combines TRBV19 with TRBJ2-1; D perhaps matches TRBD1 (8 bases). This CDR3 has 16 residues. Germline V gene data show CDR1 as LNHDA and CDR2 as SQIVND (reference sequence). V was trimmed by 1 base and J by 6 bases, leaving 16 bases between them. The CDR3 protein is CASSIAGGGGFNEQFF. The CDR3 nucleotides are TGTGCCAGTAGTATAGCAGGGGGCGGGGGATTCAATGAGCAGTTCTTC. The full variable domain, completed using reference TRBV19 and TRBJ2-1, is DGGITQSPKYLFRKEGQNVTLSCEQNLNHDAMYWYRQDPGQGLRLIYYSQIVNDFQKGDIAEGYSVSREKKESFPLTVTSAQKNPTAFYLCASSIAGGGGFNEQFFGPGTRLTVL.

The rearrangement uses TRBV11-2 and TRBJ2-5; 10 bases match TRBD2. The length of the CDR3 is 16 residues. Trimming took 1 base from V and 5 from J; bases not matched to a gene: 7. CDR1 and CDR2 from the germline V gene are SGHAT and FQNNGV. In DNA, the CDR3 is TGTGCCAGCAGCTTAGCTGAGCGGGGGGGCTTGGAGACCCAGTACTTC. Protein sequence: CASSLAERGGLETQYF.

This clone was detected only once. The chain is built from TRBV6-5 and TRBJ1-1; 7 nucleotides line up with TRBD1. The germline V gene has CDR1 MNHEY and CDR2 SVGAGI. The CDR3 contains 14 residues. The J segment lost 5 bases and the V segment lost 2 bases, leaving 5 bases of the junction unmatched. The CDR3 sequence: CASSYRGRRTEAFF. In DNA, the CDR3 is TGTGCCAGCAGTTACAGGGGGCGGCGGACTGAAGCTTTCTTT.

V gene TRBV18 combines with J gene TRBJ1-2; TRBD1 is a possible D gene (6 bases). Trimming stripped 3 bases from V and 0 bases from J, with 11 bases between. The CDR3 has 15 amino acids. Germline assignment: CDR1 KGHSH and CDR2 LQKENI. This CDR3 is CASSPPGVSNYGYTF. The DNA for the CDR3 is TGTGCCAGCTCACCCCCAGGGGTTTCTAACTATGGCTACACCTTC.

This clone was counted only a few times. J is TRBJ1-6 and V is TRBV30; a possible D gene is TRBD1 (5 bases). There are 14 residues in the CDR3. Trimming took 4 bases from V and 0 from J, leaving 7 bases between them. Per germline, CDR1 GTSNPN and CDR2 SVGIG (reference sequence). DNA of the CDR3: TGTGCCTGGAATCAGGGCTCCTATAATTCACCCCTCCACTTT. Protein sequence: CAWNQGSYNSPLHF.